The 31 T cell receptor beta chains in this list originate from one sample, sequenced in a study of blood T cell repertoires in COVID-19. Some clones are missing from TCRdb's copy, which holds only in-frame ones; the method was immunoSEQ multiplex PCR. The sample holds approximately 220,000 clones, about 85% seen once. The specimen sequenced was PBMCs or T cells enriched from blood (not recorded which). The receptors shown here come from a middle-aged man who had recovered from COVID-19.

The chain uses TRBV18 and TRBJ2-1; 9 nucleotides agree with TRBD2. The V gene's germline CDR1 is KGHSH and CDR2 LQKENI. The CDR3 contains 14 residues. Trimming took 6 bases from V and 5 from J; bases not matched to a gene: 5. Here the CDR3 DNA reads TGTGCCAGCTCCCAGACTAGCGGAAACAATGAGCAGTTCTTC. Its protein product is CASSQTSGNNEQFF.

The genes are TRBV4-3 and TRBJ1-2, with D uncertain. The CDR3 extends over 16 amino acids. V shed 0 bases and J shed 8 bases, with 19 bases lying between them. Germline CDR1 LGHNA, CDR2 YSLEER. This CDR3 reads CASSQDLAIRSAGYTF. The CDR3 bases are TGCGCCAGCAGCCAAGATCTCGCAATCAGGTCGGCGGGCTACACCTTC.

This rearrangement joins TRBV29-1 to TRBJ2-7; D unclear. The CDR3 is made up of 14 amino acids. Germline assignment: CDR1 SQVTM and CDR2 ANQGSEA. Trimming stripped 4 bases from V and 0 bases from J, with 13 bases between. CDR3 in DNA: TGCAGCGTTGCTGGCGCCAACAGCTCCTACGAGCAGTACTTC. This codes for CSVAGANSSYEQYF.

The chain combines TRBV3-1 (or the pseudogene TRBV3-2) with TRBJ2-5; D possibly corresponds to TRBD1 (6 bases). The germline V gene encodes CDR1 LGHDT and CDR2 YNNKEL (reference sequence). Trimming removed 4 bases from V and 2 bases from J, with 17 bases in between. This CDR3 comprises 16 residues. CDR3 bases: TGTGCCAGCAGCCTTGGGACAAACCATAAACAAGAGACCCAGTACTTC. Residues: CASSLGTNHKQETQYF.

The rearrangement links TRBV7-9 to TRBJ2-1; D unresolved. V dropped 5 bases and J dropped 0 bases, with 5 bases sitting between them. This CDR3 is 13 amino acids long. Per the germline V gene, CDR1 is SEHNR and CDR2 is FQNEAQ (reference sequence). DNA for the CDR3: TGTGCCAGCAGCCTCGGCTCCTACAATGAGCAGTTCTTC. Translating gives CASSLGSYNEQFF.

The CDR3 DNA follows: TGCAGCGTCGCGACATGGGACGAGCAGTACTTC. It is translated as CSVATWDEQYF. The chain carries TRBV29-1 and TRBJ2-7, with D unresolved. CDR1 and CDR2 (germline): SQVTM, ANQGSEA. V was shortened by 6 bases and J by 5 bases, with 11 bases between the two germline ends. This CDR3 is built from 11 residues.

V and J are TRBV7-2 and TRBJ2-5; weak D call: TRBD2 (6 bases). V dropped 3 bases and J dropped 4 bases, with 18 bases sitting between them. The CDR3 has 16 amino acids. Germline V CDR1 and CDR2: SGHTA, FQGNSA. The DNA for the CDR3 is TGTGCCAGCAGCTTTTTCACTAGCACTTTTTCAGAGACCCAGTACTTC. Residues: CASSFFTSTFSETQYF.

This sequence joins TRBV18 and TRBJ2-3; D is ambiguous. The V and J ends lost 8 bases and 4 bases respectively, with 16 bases between them. This CDR3 has 14 amino acids. Germline CDR1 KGHSH, CDR2 LQKENI. CDR3 nucleotides: TGTGCCAGCGCGGCTGGGTATGGAGCAGATACGCAGTATTTT. It encodes CASAAGYGADTQYF.

The genes are TRBV2 and TRBJ2-3, with TRBD2 as a possible D gene (5 bases). The V end lost 7 bases, the J end lost 7 bases, and 15 bases lay between the germline ends. CDR1 is SNHLY and CDR2 is FYNNEI in the germline V gene. The CDR3 runs to 13 residues. The CDR3 reads CASIVAPGNTQYF. The CDR3 DNA reads TGTGCCAGCATCGTGGCCCCCGGGAATACGCAGTATTTT.

The rearrangement joins TRBV5-4 to TRBJ1-2; 9 bases are shared with TRBD1. Germline CDR1 reads SGHNT; CDR2 reads YYREEE (reference sequence). The junction had 4 bases not matched to a gene; V was cut back by 4 bases and J by 6 bases. The CDR3 is 13 residues long. As DNA, the CDR3 is TGTGCCAGCAGCGCGGACAGGGGCCATGGCTACACCTTC. It translates to CASSADRGHGYTF.

The chain has TRBV2 and TRBJ2-3; TRBD1 is a possible D gene (6 bases). The germline CDR1 and CDR2 sequences are SNHLY and FYNNEI. The V end was cut by 9 bases, the J end by 2 bases, with 24 bases between. This CDR3 comprises 17 residues. CDR3 residues: CARDETGTGSITDTQYF. DNA of the CDR3: TGTGCCAGAGATGAGACAGGTACCGGTTCAATCACAGATACGCAGTATTTT.

The chain combines TRBV7-3 with TRBJ2-1; the match to TRBD1 covers 8 bases. Germline V gives CDR1 SGHTA, CDR2 FQGTGA. CDR3 length equals 13 residues. The V segment lost 4 bases and the J segment 9 bases; nucleotides outside the gene matches: 5. The CDR3 bases are TGTGCCAGCAGCTCTGACAGGGGAAGTGAGCAGTTCTTC. This codes for CASSSDRGSEQFF.

The gene calls are TRBV2 and TRBJ2-5; TRBD1 agrees at 8 bases. The CDR3 sequence is 15 residues long. V gave up 2 bases and J gave up 5 bases; unmatched junction bases: 7. Germline-derived CDR1 and CDR2 are SNHLY and FYNNEI. DNA for the CDR3: TGTGCCAGCAGTGAAATAGCAGGGGGCGCCGAGACCCAGTACTTC. This gives the protein CASSEIAGGAETQYF.

This CDR3 is CASETGAGQPQHF. The CDR3 DNA is TGTGCCAGCGAGACAGGGGCGGGTCAGCCCCAGCATTTT. This rearrangement joins TRBV6-5 to TRBJ1-5, with 8 bases matching TRBD1. Germline V CDR1 and CDR2: MNHEY, SVGAGI. The CDR3 is 13 amino acids. Trimming took 8 bases from V and 6 from J; bases not matched to a gene: 6.

In this sample, this clone turned up once. The gene calls are TRBV27 and TRBJ1-5; no definite D call. The V and J ends lost 0 bases and 5 bases respectively, with 8 bases between them. The CDR3 extends over 14 amino acids. CDR1 and CDR2 (germline): MNHEY, SMNVEV (reference sequence). CDR3 sequence reads: CASSLSADYQPQHF. Written as DNA, the CDR3 is TGTGCCAGCAGTTTATCAGCAGACTATCAGCCCCAGCATTTT.

The CDR3 loop reads CASSYGSGRQPQHF. The DNA for the CDR3 is TGTGCCAGCAGTTACGGAAGCGGGCGACAGCCCCAGCATTTT. The J gene is TRBJ1-5, the V gene TRBV11-2, with D unclear. Germline CDR1 is SGHAT and CDR2 is FQNNGV. V lost 6 bases, J lost 7 bases, and 16 bases lay in between. The CDR3 extends over 14 amino acids.

The chain carries TRBV5-6 and TRBJ1-5; unclear D gene. Trimming cost V 0 bases and J 0 bases, with 4 bases left between them. The V gene's germline CDR1 is SGHDT and CDR2 YYEEEE. This CDR3 is 14 amino acids long. CDR3 DNA sequence: TGTGCCAGCAGCTTGGGTTATAGCAATCAGCCCCAGCATTTT. Translating gives CASSLGYSNQPQHF. Supplemented by reference TRBV5-6 and TRBJ1-5, the full variable domain reads DAGVTQSPTHLIKTRGQQVTLRCSPKSGHDTVSWYQQALGQGPQFIFQYYEEEERQRGNFPDRFSGHQFPNYSSELNVNALLLGDSALYLCASSLGYSNQPQHFGDGTRLSIL.

V gene TRBV11-1 combines with J gene TRBJ2-5, with D perhaps TRBD1 (7 bases). This CDR3 has 15 amino acids. The germline V and J ends were trimmed by 3 bases and 2 bases, with 13 bases remaining between them. The germline CDR1 and CDR2 sequences are SGHAT and FQDESV (reference sequence). The DNA for the CDR3 is TGTGCCAGCAGCTTTTACAGGGGACTTCAAGAGACCCAGTACTTC. It is translated as CASSFYRGLQETQYF.

The J gene is TRBJ2-7, the V gene TRBV18; D is possibly TRBD2 (5 bases). This CDR3 spans 14 amino acids. Trimming shortened V by 6 bases and J by 3 bases, and 15 bases separated the two germline ends. The germline V gene encodes CDR1 KGHSH and CDR2 LQKENI. CDR3 sequence reads: CASSPPGIDYEQYF. CDR3 in DNA: TGTGCCAGCTCCCCTCCCGGGATCGACTACGAGCAGTACTTC.

The genes are TRBV28 and TRBJ2-1, with D tentatively TRBD1 (5 bases). The CDR3 has 16 residues. The germline V and J ends were trimmed by 1 base and 2 bases, with 12 bases remaining between them. Germline CDR1 MDHEN, CDR2 SYDVKM. CDR3 sequence: CASSLYGQGAYNEQFF. CDR3 DNA sequence: TGTGCCAGCAGTTTATACGGCCAGGGCGCCTACAATGAGCAGTTCTTC.

This clone was seen a single time. The chain is built from TRBV5-1 and TRBJ2-1, with D uncertain. The CDR3 is made up of 16 amino acids. Between the trimmed V and J ends, which lost 0 bases and 0 bases, there was a span of 10 bases. The germline gives CDR1 SGHRS, CDR2 YFSETQ. The CDR3 protein is CASSLVGGRSYNEQFF. CDR3 coding DNA: TGCGCCAGCAGCTTGGTTGGCGGCCGCTCCTACAATGAGCAGTTCTTC.

The chain links TRBV2 to TRBJ1-5, with D unresolved. Germline CDR1 SNHLY, CDR2 FYNNEI. The CDR3 consists of 14 residues. With 2 bases removed from V and 4 bases from J, the gap between germline ends came to 9 bases. The CDR3 DNA sequence: TGTGCCAGCAGTGAAAGTAAGAGGAATCAGCCCCAGCATTTT. This gives the protein CASSESKRNQPQHF.

V and J are TRBV5-1 and TRBJ2-3; D is perhaps TRBD2 (6 bases). The germline CDR1 and CDR2 sequences are SGHRS and YFSETQ. CDR3 length: 17 residues. V lost 0 bases, J lost 1 base, and 15 bases lay in between. Written as DNA, the CDR3 is TGCGCCAGCAGCTTGGGCCGGGGCGGGATTGGCACAGATACGCAGTATTTT. It codes for CASSLGRGGIGTDTQYF.

In the case of this clone: Lacking the conserved final phenylalanine or tryptophan, this CDR3 likely reflects a read error. The DNA is left out, because the CDR3 cannot be placed on it with certainty; the CDR3 is given as TCRdb lists it. The CDR3 reads CASSQGTSGTVL. The rearrangement joins TRBV3-1 (or the pseudogene TRBV3-2) to TRBJ2-7; the listed D gene, TRBD2, was not tested against the DNA. Germline CDR1 is LGHDT and CDR2 is YNNKEL (reference sequence). The CDR3 is 12 residues long, ends included.

Regarding this clone: An end of the junction does not agree with germline; a read error may underlie this. V is TRBV6-5 and J is TRBJ2-1, with 7 bases identical to TRBD2. The CDR3 sequence is 15 residues long. Looked up from germline, CDR1 is MNHEY and CDR2 is SVGAGI. CDR3 in DNA: TGTGCCAGCAGTTACTCTGGACTAGTCTACAGTGAGCAGTTCTTC. It is translated as CASSYSGLVYSEQFF.

The V and J genes are TRBV6-2 or TRBV6-3 and TRBJ1-1; D might be TRBD1 (6 bases). The germline V gene has CDR1 MNHEY and CDR2 SVGEGT. The CDR3 has 13 amino acids. The ends were cut back, 4 bases at V and 5 bases at J, with 11 bases in the middle. CDR3 region: CASSSNRGTEAFF. The CDR3 nucleotides are TGTGCCAGCAGTTCGAATAGGGGGACTGAAGCTTTCTTT.

The genes are TRBV30 and TRBJ1-2; D not resolved. V was pared by 0 bases and J by 6 bases, with 8 bases between. Germline V gene data show CDR1 as GTSNPN and CDR2 as SVGIG (reference sequence). The CDR3 is made up of 12 amino acids. The CDR3 nucleotides read TGTGCCTGGAGTGTACGAGGGAATGGCTACACCTTC. Its protein product is CAWSVRGNGYTF.

The V and J genes are TRBV5-1 and TRBJ2-1, with a weak D call TRBD1 (6 bases). This CDR3 is 16 amino acids long. Germline V gene sequence: CDR1 SGHRS, CDR2 YFSETQ. Trimming stripped 4 bases from V and 2 bases from J, with 16 bases between. CDR3: CASSTPRGTTYNEQFF. Here the CDR3 DNA reads TGCGCCAGCAGCACCCCCAGGGGCACCACCTACAATGAGCAGTTCTTC.

This clone was recorded only once. The V gene is TRBV6-2 or TRBV6-3, the J gene TRBJ2-1; 7 nucleotides agree with TRBD2. CDR3 length: 15 amino acids. After removal of 2 bases from V and 3 bases from J, the junction contained 4 bases not matched to a gene. Germline-derived CDR1 and CDR2 are MNHEY and SVGEGT. For the CDR3, the DNA is TGTGCCAGCAGTTACCGGGCTAGCGGCTACAATGAGCAGTTCTTC. It translates to CASSYRASGYNEQFF.

This clone was counted only a few times. The chain carries TRBV28 and TRBJ2-7; D is perhaps TRBD2 (5 bases). Germline V gene lookup returns CDR1 MDHEN and CDR2 SYDVKM. V was shortened by 8 bases and J by 2 bases, with 16 bases between the two germline ends. This CDR3 has 14 amino acids. CDR3 bases: TGTGCCAGCGCCGTGGGGTCGGGAACCTACGAGCAGTACTTC. Protein sequence: CASAVGSGTYEQYF.

The rearrangement uses TRBV13 and TRBJ2-7, with 10 bases matching TRBD2. Germline V CDR1 and CDR2: PRHDT, FYEKMQ (reference sequence). The trim removed 5 bases at V and 0 bases at J, leaving 4 bases unmatched. The CDR3 runs 15 residues. CDR3 sequence: CASSPGLADSYEQYF. In nucleotides, the CDR3 is TGTGCCAGCAGCCCTGGACTAGCGGACTCCTACGAGCAGTACTTC.